This TCR beta chain was recovered during a study of blood T cell repertoires in COVID-19. Study in general: T cells, B-cell-depleted T cells, or PBMCs supplied cDNA or gDNA.

A single count supports this clone. V was pared by 6 bases and J by 1 base, with 5 bases of the junction left unmatched. The CDR3 consists of 15 residues. Germline values: CDR1 MNHNY, CDR2 SVGAGI (reference sequence). Original data processing: Quantification of nucleated cells was approximated via reference gene primer amplification. Sequencing was performed with immunoSEQ multiplex PCR; in TCRdb, only in-frame clones are kept and a portion is missing. That table gives V, J and clone size, and the DNA gave D and trimming. The data show about 110,000 clones, about three quarters seen once. The TCR originated in a man in his 70s with acute or convalescent COVID-19. The chain couples TRBV6-6 to TRBJ2-2; 7 nucleotides agree with TRBD1. The sample taken for sequencing was peripheral blood. The CDR3 DNA reads as TGTGCCAGCAGGGAGGACAGGAGGAACACCGGGGAGCTGTTTTTT. As protein: CASREDRRNTGELFF.